This T cell receptor beta chain was identified during a study of control samples from healthy donors and cancer patients. Deletions cut 3 bases from V and 6 bases from J, with 8 bases between. This CDR3 spans 12 amino acids. Germline CDR1 reads MDHEN; CDR2 reads SYDVKM. Generated by immunoSEQ multiplex PCR, the TCRdb table keeps only in-frame clones and is missing some. The sample consists of about 130,000 clones, 75% to 95% of them appearing once. The sequenced sample consisted of blood. This receptor was identified in a man in his forties in good health. The chain carries TRBV28 and TRBJ1-1; D not resolved. Written as DNA, the CDR3 is TGTGCCAGCAGTTTTTCGGCCTCTGAAGCTTTCTTT. This sequence encodes CASSFSASEAFF.